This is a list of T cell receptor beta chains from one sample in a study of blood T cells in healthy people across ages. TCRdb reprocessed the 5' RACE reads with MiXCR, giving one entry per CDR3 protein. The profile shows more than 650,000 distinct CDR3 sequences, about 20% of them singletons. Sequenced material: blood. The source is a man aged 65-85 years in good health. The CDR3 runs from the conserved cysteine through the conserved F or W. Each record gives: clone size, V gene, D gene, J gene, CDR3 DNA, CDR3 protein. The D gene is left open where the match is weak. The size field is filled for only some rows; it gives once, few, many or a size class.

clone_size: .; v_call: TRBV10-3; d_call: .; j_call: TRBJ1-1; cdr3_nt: TGTGCCACCGCAGGGAGGGCGAACACTGAAGCTTTCTTT; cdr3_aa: CATAGRANTEAFF
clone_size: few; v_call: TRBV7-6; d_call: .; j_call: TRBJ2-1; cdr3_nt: TGTGCCAGCAGCTCAGAATACGAGCAGTTCTTC; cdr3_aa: CASSSEYEQFF
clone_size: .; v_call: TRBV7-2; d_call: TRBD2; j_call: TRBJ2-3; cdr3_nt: TGTGCCAGCAGCCGCCTCTTAGCGGGGTCGGATACGCAGTATTTT; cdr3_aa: CASSRLLAGSDTQYF
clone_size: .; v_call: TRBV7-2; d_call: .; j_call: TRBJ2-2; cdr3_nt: TGTGCCAGCAGCTTAGTTGGGCGGCGGAACGGCGGGGAGCTGTTTTTT; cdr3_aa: CASSLVGRRNGGELFF
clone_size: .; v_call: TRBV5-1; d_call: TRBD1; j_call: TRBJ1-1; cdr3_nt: TGCGCCAGCAGCTTGATGGAGGGGGCTGGAGCTTTCTTT; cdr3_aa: CASSLMEGAGAFF
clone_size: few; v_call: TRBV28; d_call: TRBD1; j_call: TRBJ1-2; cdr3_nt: TGTGCCAGCAGTTTATTCCCGGGACAGGGCGGGGGCTACACCTTC; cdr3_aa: CASSLFPGQGGGYTF
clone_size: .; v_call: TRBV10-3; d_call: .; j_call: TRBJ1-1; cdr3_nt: TGTGCCATCAGCCTTTCTATGAACACTGAAGCTTTCTTT; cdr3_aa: CAISLSMNTEAFF
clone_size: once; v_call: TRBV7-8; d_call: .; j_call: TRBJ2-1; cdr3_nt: TGTGCCAGCAGCTTACGAGACGTATCCTGGGAGCAGTTCTTC; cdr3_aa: CASSLRDVSWEQFF
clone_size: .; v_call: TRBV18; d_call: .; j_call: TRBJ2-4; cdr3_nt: TGTGCCAGCTCACCGGAGGGGGGGCAGGTAGCCAAAAACATTCAGTACTTC; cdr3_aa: CASSPEGGQVAKNIQYF
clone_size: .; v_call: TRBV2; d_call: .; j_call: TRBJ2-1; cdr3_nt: TGTGCCAGCAGTGAGGACAGATTCTACAATGAGCAGTTCTTC; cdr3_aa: CASSEDRFYNEQFF
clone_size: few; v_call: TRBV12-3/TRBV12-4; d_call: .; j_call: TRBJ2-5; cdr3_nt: TGTGCCAGCAGCCCCGGCCCCAGTCAAGAGACCCAGTACTTC; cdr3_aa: CASSPGPSQETQYF
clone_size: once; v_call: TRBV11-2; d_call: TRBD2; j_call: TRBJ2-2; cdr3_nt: TGTGCCAGCAACCATCAAGGCGGGGGAGGCACCGGGGAGCTGTTTTTT; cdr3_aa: CASNHQGGGGTGELFF
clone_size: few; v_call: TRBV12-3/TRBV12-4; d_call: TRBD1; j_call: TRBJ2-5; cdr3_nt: TGTGCCAGCAGTCCCGGACAGGGTTTGGGGACCCAGTACTTC; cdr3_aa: CASSPGQGLGTQYF
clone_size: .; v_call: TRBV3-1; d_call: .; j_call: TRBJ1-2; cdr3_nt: TGTGCCAGCAGCCTTCGAGGGATTCCTCGGGATGGCTACACCTTC; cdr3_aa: CASSLRGIPRDGYTF
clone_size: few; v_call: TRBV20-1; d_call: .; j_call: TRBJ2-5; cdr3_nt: TGCAGTGCTGGGGGAATGCGTTTTGGGGAGAACCAAGAGACCCAGTACTTC; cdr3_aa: CSAGGMRFGENQETQYF
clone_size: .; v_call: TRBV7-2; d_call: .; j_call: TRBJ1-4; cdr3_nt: TGTGCCAGCAGCATGAGGGGCTCAACTAATGAAAAACTGTTTTTT; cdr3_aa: CASSMRGSTNEKLFF
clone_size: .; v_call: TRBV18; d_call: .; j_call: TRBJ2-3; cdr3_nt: TGTGCCAGCTCACCAATTGTTTCCGGAGATACGCAGTATTTT; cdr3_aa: CASSPIVSGDTQYF
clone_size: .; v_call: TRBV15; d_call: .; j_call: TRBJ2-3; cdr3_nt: TGTGCCACCAGCAGAGTAACTACGGGCACAGATACGCAGTATTTT; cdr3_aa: CATSRVTTGTDTQYF
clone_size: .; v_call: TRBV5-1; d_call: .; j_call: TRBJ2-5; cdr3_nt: TGCGCCAGCAGCTTGGTACCCTGGGCTTCAGAGACCCAGTACTTC; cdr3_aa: CASSLVPWASETQYF
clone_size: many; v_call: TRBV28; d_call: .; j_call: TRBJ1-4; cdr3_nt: TGTGCCAGCGTCGAAGGGGGGGGGTTGGAAAAACTGTTTTTT; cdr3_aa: CASVEGGGLEKLFF
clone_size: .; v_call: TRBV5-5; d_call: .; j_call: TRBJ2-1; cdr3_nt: TGTGCCAGCAGCTTTTGGGAGGCTGAGCAGTTCTTC; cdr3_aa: CASSFWEAEQFF
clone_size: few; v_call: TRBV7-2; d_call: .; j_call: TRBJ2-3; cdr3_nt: TGTGCCAGCAGCCCTAGAGGAGGGGGACTTGTCACAGATACGCAGTATTTT; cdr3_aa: CASSPRGGGLVTDTQYF
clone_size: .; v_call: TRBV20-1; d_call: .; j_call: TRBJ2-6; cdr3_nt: TGCAGTGCTCGACTGTTCGGGGCCAACGTCCTGACTTTC; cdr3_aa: CSARLFGANVLTF
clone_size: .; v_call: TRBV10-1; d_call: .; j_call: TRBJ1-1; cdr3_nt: TGCGCCAGCAGTGAGTCCATTGGGGCTGGGGGCACTGAAGCTTTCTTT; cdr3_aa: CASSESIGAGGTEAFF
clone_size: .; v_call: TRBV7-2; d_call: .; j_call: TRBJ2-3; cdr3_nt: TGTGCCAGCAGCTTGGTGAGGGGCGGAGATACGCAGTATTTT; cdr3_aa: CASSLVRGGDTQYF
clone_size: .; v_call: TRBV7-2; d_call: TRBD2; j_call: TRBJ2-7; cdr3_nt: TGTGCCAGCAGCTTAGCCGGGACTACGACCTACGAGCAGTACTTC; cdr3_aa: CASSLAGTTTYEQYF
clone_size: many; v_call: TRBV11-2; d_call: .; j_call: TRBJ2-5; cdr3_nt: TGTGCCAGCAGCTCGCAAAGGGAGACCCAGTACTTC; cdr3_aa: CASSSQRETQYF
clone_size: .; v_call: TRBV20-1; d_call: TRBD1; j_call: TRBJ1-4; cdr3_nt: TGCAGTGCTAAGGGGGGACAGGGTAGAGAAAAACTGTTTTTT; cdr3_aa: CSAKGGQGREKLFF
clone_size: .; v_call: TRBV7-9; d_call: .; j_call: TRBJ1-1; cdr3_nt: TGTGCCAGCAGCCGGGTTGGGGGATTTAGCGCTGAAGCTTTCTTT; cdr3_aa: CASSRVGGFSAEAFF
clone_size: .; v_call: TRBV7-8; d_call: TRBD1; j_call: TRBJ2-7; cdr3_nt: TGTGCCAGCAGCGGCAGACAGGGTGTCCAATTCTACGAGCAGTACTTC; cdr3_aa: CASSGRQGVQFYEQYF
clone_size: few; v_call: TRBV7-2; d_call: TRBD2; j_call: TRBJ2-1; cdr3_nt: TGTGCCAGCAGCACGACGCGGACTAGCGGACACAATGAGCAGTTCTTC; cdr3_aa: CASSTTRTSGHNEQFF
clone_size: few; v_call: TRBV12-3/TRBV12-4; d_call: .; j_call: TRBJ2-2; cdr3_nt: TGTGCCAGCAGGGCGGCTACGAACACCGGGGAGCTGTTTTTT; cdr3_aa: CASRAATNTGELFF
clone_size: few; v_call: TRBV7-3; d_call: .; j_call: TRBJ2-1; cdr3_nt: TGTGCCAGCAGCACGACTAGTTCGTCTGAGCAGCTCTTC; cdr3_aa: CASSTTSSSEQLF